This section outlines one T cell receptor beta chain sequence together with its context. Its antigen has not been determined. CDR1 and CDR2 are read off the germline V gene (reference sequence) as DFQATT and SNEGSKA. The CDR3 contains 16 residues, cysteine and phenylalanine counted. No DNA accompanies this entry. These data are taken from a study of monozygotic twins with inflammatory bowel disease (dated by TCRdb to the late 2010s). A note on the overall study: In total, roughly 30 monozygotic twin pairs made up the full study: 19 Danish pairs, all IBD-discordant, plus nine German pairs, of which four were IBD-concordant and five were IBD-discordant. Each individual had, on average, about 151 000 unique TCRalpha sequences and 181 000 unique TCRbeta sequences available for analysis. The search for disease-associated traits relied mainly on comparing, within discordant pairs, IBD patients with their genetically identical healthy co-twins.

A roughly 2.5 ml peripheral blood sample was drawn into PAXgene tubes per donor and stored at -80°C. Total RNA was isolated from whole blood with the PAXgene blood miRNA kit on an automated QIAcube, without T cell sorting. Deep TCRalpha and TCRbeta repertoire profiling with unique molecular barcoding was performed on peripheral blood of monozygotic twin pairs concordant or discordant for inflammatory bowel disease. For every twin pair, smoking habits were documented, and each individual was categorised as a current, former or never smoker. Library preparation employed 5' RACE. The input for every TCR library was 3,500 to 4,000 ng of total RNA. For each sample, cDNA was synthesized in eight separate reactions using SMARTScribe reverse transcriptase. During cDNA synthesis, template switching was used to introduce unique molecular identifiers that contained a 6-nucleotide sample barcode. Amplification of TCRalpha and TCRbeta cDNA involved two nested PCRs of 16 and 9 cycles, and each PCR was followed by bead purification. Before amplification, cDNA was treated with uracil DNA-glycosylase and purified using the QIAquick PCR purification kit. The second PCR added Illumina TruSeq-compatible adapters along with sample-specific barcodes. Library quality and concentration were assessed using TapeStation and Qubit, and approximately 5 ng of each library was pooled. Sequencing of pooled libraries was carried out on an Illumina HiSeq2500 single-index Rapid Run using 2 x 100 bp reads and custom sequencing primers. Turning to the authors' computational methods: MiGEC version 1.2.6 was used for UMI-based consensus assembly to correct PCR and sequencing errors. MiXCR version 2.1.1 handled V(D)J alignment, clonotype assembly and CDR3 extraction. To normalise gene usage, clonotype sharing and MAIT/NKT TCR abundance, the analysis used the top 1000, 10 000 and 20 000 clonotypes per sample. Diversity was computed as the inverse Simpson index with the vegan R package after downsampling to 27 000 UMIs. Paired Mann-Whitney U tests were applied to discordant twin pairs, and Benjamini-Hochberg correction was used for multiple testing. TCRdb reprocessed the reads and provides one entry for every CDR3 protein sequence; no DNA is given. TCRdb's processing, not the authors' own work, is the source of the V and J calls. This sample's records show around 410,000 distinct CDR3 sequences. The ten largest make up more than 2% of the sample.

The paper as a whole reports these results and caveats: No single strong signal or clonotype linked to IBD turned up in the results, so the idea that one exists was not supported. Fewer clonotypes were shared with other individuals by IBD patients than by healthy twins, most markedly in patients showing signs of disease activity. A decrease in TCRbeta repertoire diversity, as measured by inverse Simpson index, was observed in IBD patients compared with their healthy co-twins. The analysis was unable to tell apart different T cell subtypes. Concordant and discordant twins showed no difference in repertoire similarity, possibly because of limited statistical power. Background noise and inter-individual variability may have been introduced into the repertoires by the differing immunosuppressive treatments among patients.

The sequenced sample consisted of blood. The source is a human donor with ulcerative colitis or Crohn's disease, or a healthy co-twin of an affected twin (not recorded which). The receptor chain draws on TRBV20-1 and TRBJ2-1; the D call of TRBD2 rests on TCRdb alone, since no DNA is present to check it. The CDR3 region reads CSARGQLAGNYNEQFF.